This TCR beta chain was recovered during a study of CD8+ T cells in alopecia areata. Points from the study as a whole: Possibly as an HLA-related effect, TCR sharing across patients appeared less clear than in mice.

CDR1 is GTSNPN, CDR2 SVGIG, per germline (reference sequence). This CDR3 has 16 amino acids. Trimming removed 4 bases from V and 0 bases from J, with 15 bases in between. Concerning this clone itself: Its target is not known.

RNA extraction and reverse transcription yielded cDNA as sequencing template. The repertoire was sequenced with immunoSEQ multiplex PCR; TCRdb's copy has only in-frame clones and lacks some. The table lists roughly 250,000 clones, under 80% of them singletons. It was from alopecia areata patients that lesional scalp punch biopsies and peripheral blood were collected. The clonotype comes from a human donor with alopecia areata. The rearrangement uses TRBV30 and TRBJ1-4; tentative D call: TRBD1 (6 bases). This specimen consisted of CD4+ T cells sorted from blood, obtained at week 0. The CDR3 reads CAWNPGHLPTNEKLFF. The CDR3 coding sequence is TGTGCCTGGAACCCGGGACATTTGCCAACTAATGAAAAACTGTTTTTT. The full variable domain, rest sourced from reference TRBV30 and TRBJ1-4, is SQTIHQWPATLVQPVGSPLSLECTVEGTSNPNLYWYRQAAGRGLQLLFYSVGIGQISSEVPQNLSASRPQDRQFILSSKKLLLSDSGFYLCAWNPGHLPTNEKLFFGSGTQLSVL.